This entry lists 5 T cell receptor beta chains sequenced from one sample in a study of T cell responses to AZD1222 COVID-19 vaccine. Data came from immunoSEQ multiplex PCR; TCRdb stores just in-frame clones and leaves some out. Of about 130,000 clones in the sample, 88% were seen once. Specimen: peripheral blood, collected on day 0 of MenACWY control vaccination. Receptors were obtained from an adult in good health.

The genes are TRBV24-1 and TRBJ2-7, with D maybe TRBD1 (5 bases). The length of the CDR3 is 14 residues. CDR1 and CDR2 (germline): KGHDR, SFDVKD. V lost 4 bases to trimming and J lost 3 bases, with 12 bases between them. CDR3 sequence: CATSDPSRGYEQYF. CDR3 nucleotide sequence: TGTGCCACCAGTGACCCCTCTAGGGGCTACGAGCAGTACTTC.

V and J are TRBV28 and TRBJ2-1, with TRBD2 as a possible D gene (7 bases). The V gene lost 3 bases and the J gene lost 0 bases, with 12 bases spanning the gap. Per germline, CDR1 MDHEN and CDR2 SYDVKM. The CDR3 is made up of 16 amino acids. Here the CDR3 DNA reads TGTGCCAGCAGTTTGGGGGGGCCGCGCTCCTACAATGAGCAGTTCTTC. Protein: CASSLGGPRSYNEQFF.

CDR3 DNA sequence: TGCAGCGTTGAGCAGGGGGCAGATACGCAGTATTTT. This translates into CSVEQGADTQYF. The chain uses TRBV29-1 and TRBJ2-3; 7 bases are a match to TRBD1. Losses at the gene ends were 3 bases for V and 4 bases for J; bases not matched to a gene: 1. The CDR3 loop spans 12 amino acids. Germline CDR1 reads SQVTM; CDR2 reads ANQGSEA.

The gene calls are TRBV6-1 and TRBJ1-5, with a weak D call TRBD1 (6 bases). Deletions cut 2 bases from V and 3 bases from J, with 11 bases between. The CDR3 length is 15 residues. Germline CDR1 is MNHNS and CDR2 is SASEGT. The CDR3: CASSERGHSNQPQHF. CDR3 in DNA: TGTGCCAGCAGTGAAAGGGGACACTCCAATCAGCCCCAGCATTTT.

This clone was seen repeatedly, ten times or more. V and J are TRBV6-1 and TRBJ2-5, with D maybe TRBD1 (6 bases). The V gene lost 3 bases and the J gene lost 5 bases, with 16 bases spanning the gap. Germline V gene data show CDR1 as MNHNS and CDR2 as SASEGT. The CDR3 sequence is 15 residues long. In DNA, the CDR3 is TGTGCCAGCAGTGACCGCACAAACAGGGAGGAGACCCAGTACTTC. Translating gives CASSDRTNREETQYF.